This is a list of T cell receptor beta chains from one sample in a study of cytotoxic CD8 clonotypes in ibrutinib-treated CLL. Assay used: immunoSEQ multiplex PCR; TCRdb lists only in-frame clones, some missing. In the table there are roughly 330,000 clones, about 64% of which are singletons. Sample: PBMCs, taken after 36 months of ibrutinib treatment. These receptors were collected from a human donor with chronic lymphocytic leukemia. Both conserved end residues are part of each CDR3. The order of the fields is J gene, V gene, D gene, clone size, CDR3 DNA, CDR3 protein. A D gene is named only where the DNA matches it firmly. The size field is filled for only some rows; it gives once, few, many or a size class.

j_gene: TRBJ1-2
v_gene: TRBV6-5
d_gene: -
abundance: -
CDR3nt: TGTGCCAGCAGGAACTATGGCTACACCTTC
CDR3aa: CASRNYGYTF

j_gene: TRBJ2-1
v_gene: TRBV19
d_gene: -
abundance: -
CDR3nt: TGTGCCAGTAGTATACAGAGGACAAGTGAGCAGTTCTTC
CDR3aa: CASSIQRTSEQFF

j_gene: TRBJ2-3
v_gene: TRBV11-2
d_gene: -
abundance: -
CDR3nt: TGTGCCAGCAGCTTAATCGGGGTCACAGATACGCAGTATTTT
CDR3aa: CASSLIGVTDTQYF

j_gene: TRBJ2-7
v_gene: TRBV4-3
d_gene: -
abundance: few
CDR3nt: TGCGCCAGCAGCCCGAATGTGGAGGGGGGGTACGAGCAGTACTTC
CDR3aa: CASSPNVEGGYEQYF

j_gene: TRBJ2-5
v_gene: TRBV20-1
d_gene: -
abundance: few
CDR3nt: TGCAGTGCTAGAATCGTCGAGACCCAGTACTTC
CDR3aa: CSARIVETQYF

j_gene: TRBJ2-7
v_gene: TRBV7-6
d_gene: -
abundance: -
CDR3nt: TGTGCCAGCAGCTTAGAGGACAGATTCTACGAGCAGTACTTC
CDR3aa: CASSLEDRFYEQYF

j_gene: TRBJ2-4
v_gene: TRBV18
d_gene: -
abundance: -
CDR3nt: TGTGCCAGCTCACCACCTGGACGGGACGGGAACATTCAGTACTTC
CDR3aa: CASSPPGRDGNIQYF

j_gene: TRBJ1-2
v_gene: TRBV5-6
d_gene: TRBD1
abundance: few
CDR3nt: TGTGCCAGCAGCGGAAGACAGGGTTACCGTATCTATGGCTACACCTTC
CDR3aa: CASSGRQGYRIYGYTF

j_gene: TRBJ2-2
v_gene: TRBV7-2
d_gene: TRBD1
abundance: -
CDR3nt: TGTGCCAGCAGCAGGGACAGGGGGCTTGCCGGGGAGCTGTTTTTT
CDR3aa: CASSRDRGLAGELFF

j_gene: TRBJ1-5
v_gene: TRBV7-8
d_gene: -
abundance: few
CDR3nt: TGTGCCAGCAGCTTAGTTTCAGCTTCCAATCAGCCCCAGCATTTT
CDR3aa: CASSLVSASNQPQHF

j_gene: TRBJ2-5
v_gene: TRBV19
d_gene: TRBD2
abundance: once
CDR3nt: TGTGCCAGTAGGGTAAGCGGGAGGGGGCAAGAGACCCAGTACTTC
CDR3aa: CASRVSGRGQETQYF

j_gene: TRBJ2-7
v_gene: TRBV29-1
d_gene: TRBD1
abundance: -
CDR3nt: TGCAGCGTTGGCGGATTTGACAGGGTAGCCTACGAGCAGTACTTC
CDR3aa: CSVGGFDRVAYEQYF

j_gene: TRBJ2-1
v_gene: TRBV6-5
d_gene: TRBD1
abundance: -
CDR3nt: TGTGCCAGCAGTTACGGACAGGTCTCCTACAATGAGCAGTTCTTC
CDR3aa: CASSYGQVSYNEQFF

j_gene: TRBJ2-7
v_gene: TRBV7-2
d_gene: -
abundance: -
CDR3nt: TGTGCCAGCAGCTTAGATTCTGGAAGGGTAGGCGAGCAGTACTTC
CDR3aa: CASSLDSGRVGEQYF

j_gene: TRBJ1-2
v_gene: TRBV7-9
d_gene: -
abundance: -
CDR3nt: TGTGCCAGCAGCCCTTCTAGGGCTAGGGGAAACTACACCTTC
CDR3aa: CASSPSRARGNYTF

j_gene: TRBJ2-3
v_gene: TRBV28
d_gene: -
abundance: -
CDR3nt: TGTGCCAGCAGTTTGGGTGGAGTCACAGATACGCAGTATTTT
CDR3aa: CASSLGGVTDTQYF

j_gene: TRBJ1-2
v_gene: TRBV25-1
d_gene: -
abundance: few
CDR3nt: TGTGCCAGCCGGCGCACCTCAGAGGGCGGCTACACCTTC
CDR3aa: CASRRTSEGGYTF

j_gene: TRBJ2-7
v_gene: TRBV7-8
d_gene: -
abundance: few
CDR3nt: TGTGCCAGCAGCTTAGACCGATCCTACGAGCAGTACTTC
CDR3aa: CASSLDRSYEQYF

j_gene: TRBJ2-1
v_gene: TRBV5-1
d_gene: TRBD1
abundance: -
CDR3nt: TGCGCCAGCAGCATACCGGGACAGCTTAACAATGAGCAGTTCTTC
CDR3aa: CASSIPGQLNNEQFF

j_gene: TRBJ1-6
v_gene: TRBV19
d_gene: -
abundance: once
CDR3nt: TGTGCCAGTAGTTTCGGGGGTTCCTATAATTCACCCCTCCACTTT
CDR3aa: CASSFGGSYNSPLHF

j_gene: TRBJ2-7
v_gene: TRBV4-1
d_gene: -
abundance: once
CDR3nt: TGCGCCAGCAGCCAAGTTGGGGTCAAGGTGGAGCAGTACTTC
CDR3aa: CASSQVGVKVEQYF

j_gene: TRBJ2-1
v_gene: TRBV6-5
d_gene: -
abundance: -
CDR3nt: TGTGCCAGCAGTTACATCCCGGGGGAGCAGTTCTTC
CDR3aa: CASSYIPGEQFF

j_gene: TRBJ2-3
v_gene: TRBV4-1
d_gene: TRBD1
abundance: -
CDR3nt: TGCGCCAGCAGCCCCCGGGACAGGGCAACAGATACGCAGTATTTT
CDR3aa: CASSPRDRATDTQYF

j_gene: TRBJ1-3
v_gene: TRBV18
d_gene: -
abundance: -
CDR3nt: TGTGCCAGCTCACCACGAGTAGGGGAAGGAAACACCATATATTTT
CDR3aa: CASSPRVGEGNTIYF

j_gene: TRBJ2-1
v_gene: TRBV5-4
d_gene: -
abundance: -
CDR3nt: TGTGCCAGCAGCTTAGTAGCGACCACCTACAATGAGCAGTTCTTC
CDR3aa: CASSLVATTYNEQFF

j_gene: TRBJ2-7
v_gene: TRBV29-1
d_gene: TRBD1
abundance: -
CDR3nt: TGCAGCGTTGCCGGGACAGGGGACTACGAGCAGTACTTC
CDR3aa: CSVAGTGDYEQYF

j_gene: TRBJ2-7
v_gene: TRBV5-6
d_gene: -
abundance: -
CDR3nt: TGTGCCAGCAGCTTGTACGGCGGGACAGCCTACGAGCAGTACTTC
CDR3aa: CASSLYGGTAYEQYF

j_gene: TRBJ1-4
v_gene: TRBV28
d_gene: TRBD1
abundance: few
CDR3nt: TGTGCCAGCAGCCTCAGGGGACAGGGAACTAATGAAAAACTGTTTTTT
CDR3aa: CASSLRGQGTNEKLFF

j_gene: TRBJ1-4
v_gene: TRBV29-1
d_gene: -
abundance: -
CDR3nt: TGCAGCGTTGAGGGAGGGAGCGAAAAACTGTTTTTT
CDR3aa: CSVEGGSEKLFF

j_gene: TRBJ1-6
v_gene: TRBV5-4
d_gene: -
abundance: -
CDR3nt: TGTGCCAGCTCCCTGACAGCCCCCAATTCACCCCTCCACTTT
CDR3aa: CASSLTAPNSPLHF

j_gene: TRBJ1-6
v_gene: TRBV15
d_gene: -
abundance: -
CDR3nt: TGTGCCACCAGCAGAGGAGCATCCACCTATAATTCACCCCTCCACTTT
CDR3aa: CATSRGASTYNSPLHF

j_gene: TRBJ2-5
v_gene: TRBV4-1
d_gene: TRBD2
abundance: -
CDR3nt: TGCGCCAGCAGCCAATCGGGGGGGCTGGAGACCCAGTACTTC
CDR3aa: CASSQSGGLETQYF

j_gene: TRBJ2-2
v_gene: TRBV6-1
d_gene: -
abundance: few
CDR3nt: TGTGCCAGCAGGTACCGGGACATTTACACCGGGGAGCTGTTTTTT
CDR3aa: CASRYRDIYTGELFF

j_gene: TRBJ2-7
v_gene: TRBV2
d_gene: TRBD1
abundance: -
CDR3nt: TGTGCCAGCAGTGAAGTGGGAACAGGGGGCGAAGGCTACGAGCAGTACTTC
CDR3aa: CASSEVGTGGEGYEQYF

j_gene: TRBJ2-7
v_gene: TRBV18
d_gene: -
abundance: few
CDR3nt: TGTGCCAGCTCACTCTCTCAGGGGAACCTCTACGAGCAGTACTTC
CDR3aa: CASSLSQGNLYEQYF

j_gene: TRBJ2-5
v_gene: TRBV7-9
d_gene: -
abundance: -
CDR3nt: TGTGCCAGCGGTCTGGACCGACGGGGGTCGGAGACCCAGTACTTC
CDR3aa: CASGLDRRGSETQYF

j_gene: TRBJ2-3
v_gene: TRBV27
d_gene: -
abundance: -
CDR3nt: TGTGCCAGCAGTGTACAGGGTCTGGCAGATACGCAGTATTTT
CDR3aa: CASSVQGLADTQYF

j_gene: TRBJ2-7
v_gene: TRBV5-1
d_gene: TRBD2
abundance: few
CDR3nt: TGCGCCAGCAGCCCCGGGGTCGGGGGGGCGGCTTACGAGCAGTACTTC
CDR3aa: CASSPGVGGAAYEQYF

j_gene: TRBJ1-4
v_gene: TRBV4-1
d_gene: -
abundance: -
CDR3nt: TGCGCCAGCAGCCAAGAAACTCAGGCCTCCAATGAAAAACTGTTTTTT
CDR3aa: CASSQETQASNEKLFF

j_gene: TRBJ2-1
v_gene: TRBV7-2
d_gene: -
abundance: -
CDR3nt: TGTGCCAGCAGCTTAGGCTACCTCAATGAGCAGTTCTTC
CDR3aa: CASSLGYLNEQFF

j_gene: TRBJ2-5
v_gene: TRBV18
d_gene: TRBD2
abundance: -
CDR3nt: TGTGCCAGCTCACCGTACAGCTTAGCGGGGGGTCTCTTCCAGTACTTC
CDR3aa: CASSPYSLAGGLFQYF

j_gene: TRBJ2-2
v_gene: TRBV2
d_gene: -
abundance: -
CDR3nt: TGTGCCAGCAGTGGGAGGGGCGGCGGGGAGCTGTTTTTT
CDR3aa: CASSGRGGGELFF

j_gene: TRBJ1-5
v_gene: TRBV6-6
d_gene: -
abundance: -
CDR3nt: TGTGCCAGCAGTTACTCGTTGGGGGTCAGCAATCAGCCCCAGCATTTT
CDR3aa: CASSYSLGVSNQPQHF

j_gene: TRBJ2-7
v_gene: TRBV15
d_gene: -
abundance: -
CDR3nt: TGTGCCACCAGCAGAGATCTGAGTAGGGGGACTTATGGCTACGAGCAGTACTTC
CDR3aa: CATSRDLSRGTYGYEQYF

j_gene: TRBJ1-2
v_gene: TRBV15
d_gene: -
abundance: few
CDR3nt: TGTGCCACCAGGGAGGGCAGGGGCGTCTATGGCTACACCTTC
CDR3aa: CATREGRGVYGYTF

j_gene: TRBJ2-6
v_gene: TRBV4-3
d_gene: -
abundance: -
CDR3nt: TGCGCCAGCAGCCAAGTACCATCTGGGGCCAACGTCCTGACTTTC
CDR3aa: CASSQVPSGANVLTF

j_gene: TRBJ2-7
v_gene: TRBV11-1
d_gene: -
abundance: once
CDR3nt: TGTGCCAGCAGCTTAGAGTCACCCCACGAGCAGTACTTC
CDR3aa: CASSLESPHEQYF

j_gene: TRBJ1-3
v_gene: TRBV6-5
d_gene: TRBD1
abundance: -
CDR3nt: TGTGCCAGCAGCAAACAGGGGCCTGGAAACACCATATATTTT
CDR3aa: CASSKQGPGNTIYF

j_gene: TRBJ2-1
v_gene: TRBV7-8
d_gene: TRBD2
abundance: -
CDR3nt: TGTGCCAGCAGCCCGTCGGCTAGCGGGAGCTATGAGCAGTTCTTC
CDR3aa: CASSPSASGSYEQFF

j_gene: TRBJ2-2
v_gene: TRBV5-6
d_gene: -
abundance: few
CDR3nt: TGTGCCAGCCGGGACCCGGCCGGGGAGCTGTTTTTT
CDR3aa: CASRDPAGELFF

j_gene: TRBJ2-5
v_gene: TRBV2
d_gene: TRBD1
abundance: -
CDR3nt: TGTGCCAGCAGACAGGGGGCGCGGCAAGAGACCCAGTACTTC
CDR3aa: CASRQGARQETQYF

j_gene: TRBJ2-1
v_gene: TRBV5-1
d_gene: TRBD2
abundance: -
CDR3nt: TGCGCCAGCAGCCCCCCGGGACTAGCGGGGGACAATGAGCAGTTCTTC
CDR3aa: CASSPPGLAGDNEQFF

j_gene: TRBJ2-1
v_gene: TRBV9
d_gene: TRBD1
abundance: once
CDR3nt: TGTGCCAGCAGCGTACAGGACAGGGTCCATGAGCAGTTCTTC
CDR3aa: CASSVQDRVHEQFF

j_gene: TRBJ2-3
v_gene: TRBV2
d_gene: -
abundance: -
CDR3nt: TGTGCCACCTCTAGTAGAGATACGCAGTATTTT
CDR3aa: CATSSRDTQYF